These T cell receptor beta chains were read from a single sample in a study of blood T cell repertoires in COVID-19. TCRdb's copy holds only in-frame clones and misses some; the assay was immunoSEQ multiplex PCR. This table has 98,000 or so clones, roughly four fifths appearing once. Sequencing was carried out using peripheral blood. The receptors shown here come from a woman of 80 years or more with active or convalescent COVID-19. Each CDR3 is given with its conserved first and last residue. Each record gives: D gene, V gene, J gene, clone size, CDR3 protein, CDR3 DNA. The D gene is left open where the match is weak. Only part of the rows carry a size: once, few, many, or a class if the clone is expanded.

D: TRBD2; V: TRBV7-3; J: TRBJ2-1; size: few; CDR3: CASSLGMGLAGNEQFF; DNA: TGTGCCAGCAGCTTAGGGATGGGGCTAGCGGGAAATGAGCAGTTCTTC
D: TRBD2; V: TRBV28; J: TRBJ2-7; size: NA; CDR3: CASSFLGGSSYEQYF; DNA: TGTGCCAGCAGTTTTTTAGGCGGGAGCTCCTACGAGCAGTACTTC
D: NA; V: TRBV5-1; J: TRBJ1-6; size: NA; CDR3: CASELGRGDSPLHF; DNA: TGCGCCAGCGAGCTTGGGAGGGGTGATTCACCCCTCCACTTT
D: NA; V: TRBV9; J: TRBJ2-1; size: NA; CDR3: CASSVGEALYNEQFF; DNA: TGTGCCAGCAGCGTAGGAGAGGCACTTTACAATGAGCAGTTCTTC
D: NA; V: TRBV30; J: TRBJ1-5; size: NA; CDR3: CAWDHGAYQPQHF; DNA: TGTGCCTGGGACCATGGGGCATATCAGCCCCAGCATTTT
D: TRBD1; V: TRBV5-4; J: TRBJ2-7; size: once; CDR3: CASSLRDRGRHEQYF; DNA: TGTGCCAGCAGCTTGCGGGACAGGGGAAGGCACGAGCAGTACTTC
D: TRBD1; V: TRBV5-1; J: TRBJ1-3; size: NA; CDR3: CASSPRSPQGGSGNTIYF; DNA: TGCGCCAGCAGCCCCCGATCACCACAGGGGGGCTCTGGAAACACCATATATTTT
D: NA; V: TRBV7-2; J: TRBJ1-5; size: many; CDR3: CASSSGLNQPQHF; DNA: TGTGCCAGCAGCTCAGGGCTCAATCAGCCCCAGCATTTT
D: NA; V: TRBV6-1; J: TRBJ2-3; size: NA; CDR3: CASSEASLGQSGTDTQYF; DNA: TGTGCCAGCAGTGAAGCTTCACTCGGACAATCTGGCACAGATACGCAGTATTTT
D: TRBD1; V: TRBV10-3; J: TRBJ2-2; size: few; CDR3: CAISLEPGQGTGELFF; DNA: TGTGCCATCAGTCTTGAACCGGGACAGGGAACCGGGGAGCTGTTTTTT
D: TRBD1; V: TRBV29-1; J: TRBJ1-5; size: NA; CDR3: CSVVSLGDRDQPQHF; DNA: TGCAGCGTTGTTTCTTTGGGGGACAGAGATCAGCCCCAGCATTTT
D: NA; V: TRBV28; J: TRBJ2-6; size: NA; CDR3: CASSFSPLRVLTF; DNA: TGTGCCAGCAGTTTTAGTCCGCTCCGCGTCCTGACTTTC
D: NA; V: TRBV4-1; J: TRBJ2-1; size: NA; CDR3: CASSQVVQGGNEQFF; DNA: TGCGCCAGCAGCCAGGTGGTTCAGGGGGGCAATGAGCAGTTCTTC
D: NA; V: TRBV18; J: TRBJ1-1; size: few; CDR3: CASSLQRDTEAFF; DNA: TGTGCCAGCTCACTTCAGAGGGACACTGAAGCTTTCTTT
D: NA; V: TRBV7-2; J: TRBJ1-1; size: NA; CDR3: CASSLPPRGEAFF; DNA: TGTGCCAGCAGCTTACCGCCGAGAGGGGAAGCTTTCTTT
D: TRBD2; V: TRBV2; J: TRBJ2-5; size: NA; CDR3: CASTSTRGSGKETQYF; DNA: TGTGCCAGCACCTCAACTAGGGGTAGCGGGAAAGAGACCCAGTACTTC
D: NA; V: TRBV18; J: TRBJ1-6; size: NA; CDR3: CASSPFPGGLRNSPLHF; DNA: TGTGCCAGCTCACCATTCCCGGGGGGTCTGAGGAATTCACCCCTCCACTTT
D: TRBD2; V: TRBV5-1; J: TRBJ2-1; size: NA; CDR3: CASSMTSDSLNEQFF; DNA: TGCGCCAGCAGCATGACTAGCGATTCCCTCAATGAGCAGTTCTTC
D: TRBD1; V: TRBV28; J: TRBJ1-4; size: many; CDR3: CASTGTGGREKLFF; DNA: TGTGCCAGCACCGGGACAGGGGGCAGGGAAAAACTGTTTTTT
D: NA; V: TRBV7-2; J: TRBJ1-2; size: once; CDR3: CASSTSGTGVSGYTF; DNA: TGTGCCAGCAGCACCTCCGGGACGGGGGTGTCTGGCTACACCTTC
D: NA; V: TRBV6-5; J: TRBJ2-2; size: NA; CDR3: CASNPGTFNTGELFF; DNA: TGTGCCAGCAACCCTGGGACATTTAACACCGGGGAGCTGTTTTTT
D: TRBD1; V: TRBV5-4; J: TRBJ1-6; size: NA; CDR3: CASSSRQGIYNSPLHF; DNA: TGTGCCAGCAGCTCTCGACAGGGGATTTATAATTCACCCCTCCACTTT
D: NA; V: TRBV7-9; J: TRBJ1-5; size: NA; CDR3: CASSSQGLDQPQHF; DNA: TGTGCCAGCAGCTCTCAGGGTTTAGATCAGCCCCAGCATTTT
D: TRBD1; V: TRBV28; J: TRBJ1-1; size: NA; CDR3: CASRAGGPNTEAFF; DNA: TGTGCCAGCAGAGCAGGGGGTCCGAACACTGAAGCTTTCTTT
D: TRBD1; V: TRBV7-2; J: TRBJ2-7; size: NA; CDR3: CASSYDGTGGYEQYF; DNA: TGTGCCAGCAGCTACGACGGGACAGGGGGCTACGAGCAGTACTTC
D: NA; V: TRBV5-6; J: TRBJ1-3; size: NA; CDR3: CASSLYDRPYGNTIYF; DNA: TGTGCCAGCAGCTTATACGACAGGCCCTACGGAAACACCATATATTTT
D: NA; V: TRBV12-3/TRBV12-4; J: TRBJ1-2; size: once; CDR3: CASRRRTEDGYTF; DNA: TGTGCCAGCAGGCGAAGGACGGAGGATGGCTACACCTTC
D: NA; V: TRBV20-1; J: TRBJ2-1; size: few; CDR3: CSARQDEQFF; DNA: TGCAGTGCGAGACAGGATGAGCAGTTCTTC
D: NA; V: TRBV7-3; J: TRBJ2-3; size: once; CDR3: CASMEGGASDTQYF; DNA: TGTGCCAGCATGGAGGGCGGGGCTTCAGATACGCAGTATTTT
D: TRBD1; V: TRBV6-2/TRBV6-3; J: TRBJ2-2; size: NA; CDR3: CASSYATPGQGITGELFF; DNA: TGTGCCAGCAGTTACGCAACCCCGGGACAGGGAATCACCGGGGAGCTGTTTTTT
D: TRBD1; V: TRBV6-5; J: TRBJ1-4; size: NA; CDR3: CASSSGTGREKLFF; DNA: TGTGCCAGCAGTTCGGGGACAGGGCGTGAAAAACTGTTTTTT
D: NA; V: TRBV29-1; J: TRBJ1-1; size: NA; CDR3: CSVETGSTEAFF; DNA: TGCAGCGTTGAAACAGGGAGTACTGAAGCTTTCTTT